A selection of T cell receptor beta chains follows, all from one sample in a study of human T cells and chemical hapten exposure. TCRdb fed the RACE reads into MiXCR, producing one record per CDR3 protein. The sample shows roughly 380,000 distinct CDR3 sequences, 5.1% of them seen only once. The starting material was whole blood, obtained in connection with sensitization to the hapten diphenylcyclopropenone (DPC). These receptors were taken from a woman aged 45-65 years with alopecia areata. Some clones in this sample may be carry-over from other donors' samples. Both conserved end residues are part of each CDR3. D genes are given only for firm matches. Rows give clone size only sometimes, using once, few, many, or a class for an expanded clone.

cdr3_length: 13; d_call: .; j_call: TRBJ2-7; v_call: TRBV5-6; clone_size: many; cdr3_nt: TGTGCCAGCAGCCGGGGCAATCCGGGCGAGCAGTACTTC; cdr3_aa: CASSRGNPGEQYF
cdr3_length: 15; d_call: TRBD2; j_call: TRBJ2-4; v_call: TRBV28; clone_size: many; cdr3_nt: TGTGCCAGCAGTCTAGCGGGAGGGGGCAAAAACATTCAGTACTTC; cdr3_aa: CASSLAGGGKNIQYF
cdr3_length: 17; d_call: .; j_call: TRBJ2-3; v_call: TRBV6-2/TRBV6-3; clone_size: .; cdr3_nt: TGTGCCAGCAGGGCGGGACCCGGACGCGGGGGCACAGATACGCAGTATTTT; cdr3_aa: CASRAGPGRGGTDTQYF
cdr3_length: 11; d_call: .; j_call: TRBJ1-2; v_call: TRBV12-3/TRBV12-4; clone_size: .; cdr3_nt: TGTGCCAGCGGGCCTGTAGCTGGCTACACCTTC; cdr3_aa: CASGPVAGYTF
cdr3_length: 14; d_call: .; j_call: TRBJ2-7; v_call: TRBV4-2; clone_size: .; cdr3_nt: TGTGCCAGCAGCTCCCGGGGGAGTGAGTACGAGCAGTACTTC; cdr3_aa: CASSSRGSEYEQYF
cdr3_length: 15; d_call: TRBD1; j_call: TRBJ2-7; v_call: TRBV6-5; clone_size: few; cdr3_nt: TGTGCCAGCAGGTACAACCGGGACAGGGCCTACGAGCAGTACTTC; cdr3_aa: CASRYNRDRAYEQYF
cdr3_length: 14; d_call: .; j_call: TRBJ2-7; v_call: TRBV12-3/TRBV12-4; clone_size: few; cdr3_nt: TGTGCCAGCAGCCCTACATTGAGCTCCTACGAGCAGTACTTC; cdr3_aa: CASSPTLSSYEQYF
cdr3_length: 14; d_call: TRBD1; j_call: TRBJ1-1; v_call: TRBV12-3/TRBV12-4; clone_size: .; cdr3_nt: TGTGCCAGCAGCCGACAGGGATCGAACACTGAAGCTTTCTTT; cdr3_aa: CASSRQGSNTEAFF
cdr3_length: 14; d_call: .; j_call: TRBJ2-5; v_call: TRBV5-1; clone_size: few; cdr3_nt: TGCGCCAGCAGCTTGGGACAGCTACAAGAGACCCAGTACTTC; cdr3_aa: CASSLGQLQETQYF
cdr3_length: 12; d_call: .; j_call: TRBJ2-7; v_call: TRBV2; clone_size: many; cdr3_nt: TGTGCCAGCAGTGAAGCGCTTCACGAGCAGTACTTC; cdr3_aa: CASSEALHEQYF
cdr3_length: 15; d_call: TRBD1; j_call: TRBJ1-2; v_call: TRBV5-6; clone_size: few; cdr3_nt: TGTGCCAGCAGCTCGCCCGGCAGGGGGATCTATGGCTACACCTTC; cdr3_aa: CASSSPGRGIYGYTF
cdr3_length: 12; d_call: .; j_call: TRBJ1-1; v_call: TRBV12-3/TRBV12-4; clone_size: many; cdr3_nt: TGTGCCAGCAGCCTCAAGAAGACTGAAGCTTTCTTT; cdr3_aa: CASSLKKTEAFF
cdr3_length: 13; d_call: .; j_call: TRBJ1-1; v_call: TRBV29-1; clone_size: many; cdr3_nt: TGCAGCGTCAAGGACGGCACGGGGCCTGAAGCTTTCTTT; cdr3_aa: CSVKDGTGPEAFF
cdr3_length: 13; d_call: TRBD1; j_call: TRBJ2-1; v_call: TRBV12-3/TRBV12-4; clone_size: .; cdr3_nt: TGTGCCAGCAGTTTAGGGACAGGTATGGAGCAGTTCTTC; cdr3_aa: CASSLGTGMEQFF
cdr3_length: 14; d_call: .; j_call: TRBJ1-1; v_call: TRBV7-9; clone_size: few; cdr3_nt: TGTGCCAGCAGCCGCGCAGGGGTGGTCACTGAAGCTTTCTTT; cdr3_aa: CASSRAGVVTEAFF
cdr3_length: 15; d_call: .; j_call: TRBJ2-5; v_call: TRBV7-9; clone_size: few; cdr3_nt: TGTGCCAGCAGCTTAGGGCCAGGGGCCCAGGAGACCCAGTACTTC; cdr3_aa: CASSLGPGAQETQYF
cdr3_length: 17; d_call: TRBD2; j_call: TRBJ2-2; v_call: TRBV9; clone_size: many; cdr3_nt: TGTGCCAGCAGCGTAGGTCGCGTACTAGCGGGACCCGGGGAGCTGTTTTTT; cdr3_aa: CASSVGRVLAGPGELFF
cdr3_length: 12; d_call: .; j_call: TRBJ2-7; v_call: TRBV20-1; clone_size: many; cdr3_nt: TGCAGTGCTCAACAGGGCGGCAACGAGCAGTACTTC; cdr3_aa: CSAQQGGNEQYF
cdr3_length: 18; d_call: TRBD2; j_call: TRBJ2-3; v_call: TRBV12-3/TRBV12-4; clone_size: many; cdr3_nt: TGTGCCAGCAGGGGGACTAGCGGGAGGAATATCGACCGCGATACGCAGTATTTT; cdr3_aa: CASRGTSGRNIDRDTQYF
cdr3_length: 15; d_call: .; j_call: TRBJ1-4; v_call: TRBV7-8; clone_size: few; cdr3_nt: TGTGCCAGCACCCACCCCGGGACCAAAGATGAAAAACTGTTTTTT; cdr3_aa: CASTHPGTKDEKLFF
cdr3_length: 18; d_call: TRBD2; j_call: TRBJ2-3; v_call: TRBV7-2; clone_size: many; cdr3_nt: TGTGCCAGCAGCTTAGTAGGGCCTAGCGGGCATAGCACAGATACGCAGTATTTT; cdr3_aa: CASSLVGPSGHSTDTQYF
cdr3_length: 16; d_call: .; j_call: TRBJ2-2; v_call: TRBV7-9; clone_size: .; cdr3_nt: TGTGCCAGCAGCCAACCCGGGTTGAGGATTAACGGGGAGCTGTTTTTT; cdr3_aa: CASSQPGLRINGELFF
cdr3_length: 12; d_call: .; j_call: TRBJ2-1; v_call: TRBV28; clone_size: .; cdr3_nt: TGTGCCAGCCGAGGACAGTACAATGAGCAGTTCTTC; cdr3_aa: CASRGQYNEQFF
cdr3_length: 13; d_call: .; j_call: TRBJ2-1; v_call: TRBV11-2; clone_size: many; cdr3_nt: TGTGCCAGCAGCTTGTCAAGACAGAATGAGCAGTTCTTC; cdr3_aa: CASSLSRQNEQFF
cdr3_length: 17; d_call: TRBD2; j_call: TRBJ2-1; v_call: TRBV7-9; clone_size: few; cdr3_nt: TGTGCCAGCAGCTCCGATGGGGGGGTTCGGTCCTACAATGAGCAGTTCTTC; cdr3_aa: CASSSDGGVRSYNEQFF
cdr3_length: 14; d_call: .; j_call: TRBJ1-4; v_call: TRBV5-1; clone_size: few; cdr3_nt: TGCGCCAGCAGCGTGGATTTCGGAGGGGGAAAACTGTTTTTT; cdr3_aa: CASSVDFGGGKLFF
cdr3_length: 14; d_call: TRBD1; j_call: TRBJ1-2; v_call: TRBV3-1; clone_size: few; cdr3_nt: TGTGCCAGCAGCCGGTCGGACAGGGACTATGGCTACACCTTC; cdr3_aa: CASSRSDRDYGYTF
cdr3_length: 12; d_call: .; j_call: TRBJ2-3; v_call: TRBV5-1; clone_size: many; cdr3_nt: TGCGCCAGTAGAAGGGTCCCAGATACGCAGTATTTT; cdr3_aa: CASRRVPDTQYF
cdr3_length: 13; d_call: .; j_call: TRBJ2-7; v_call: TRBV13; clone_size: many; cdr3_nt: TGTGCCAGCAGCTTAGGCCCCCAATACGAGCAGTACTTC; cdr3_aa: CASSLGPQYEQYF
cdr3_length: 14; d_call: TRBD1; j_call: TRBJ2-7; v_call: TRBV11-2; clone_size: many; cdr3_nt: TGTGCCAGCAGCTCCGCAGGGGGCCCCTACGAGCAGTACTTC; cdr3_aa: CASSSAGGPYEQYF
cdr3_length: 15; d_call: .; j_call: TRBJ1-6; v_call: TRBV14; clone_size: .; cdr3_nt: TGTGCCAGCAGCCAAGACAACAGAAATAATTCACCCCTCCACTTT; cdr3_aa: CASSQDNRNNSPLHF
cdr3_length: 15; d_call: .; j_call: TRBJ2-3; v_call: TRBV3-1; clone_size: .; cdr3_nt: TGTGCCAGCAGCCCCCGGAGCCCTCGAGAGGATACGCAGTATTTT; cdr3_aa: CASSPRSPREDTQYF
cdr3_length: 16; d_call: TRBD1; j_call: TRBJ1-1; v_call: TRBV7-2; clone_size: .; cdr3_nt: TGTGCCAGCAGCAGTCTGGCGGGGACAGATGCCACTGAAGCTTTCTTT; cdr3_aa: CASSSLAGTDATEAFF
cdr3_length: 14; d_call: TRBD2; j_call: TRBJ2-1; v_call: TRBV10-3; clone_size: few; cdr3_nt: TGTGCCATCCTAGGGACTAGCGAGGGCAATGAGCAGTTCTTC; cdr3_aa: CAILGTSEGNEQFF
cdr3_length: 14; d_call: TRBD1; j_call: TRBJ1-2; v_call: TRBV30; clone_size: .; cdr3_nt: TGTGCCTGGGCTACAGGGGGCGGTCGGTATGGCTACACCTTC; cdr3_aa: CAWATGGGRYGYTF
cdr3_length: 12; d_call: .; j_call: TRBJ2-7; v_call: TRBV7-9; clone_size: .; cdr3_nt: TGTGCCAGCAGAAACACAGGACCCGAGCAGTACTTC; cdr3_aa: CASRNTGPEQYF
cdr3_length: 15; d_call: TRBD1; j_call: TRBJ2-7; v_call: TRBV15; clone_size: many; cdr3_nt: TGTGCCACCAGCAGAGGTGGGACAGGGGTGCCCGAGCAGTACTTC; cdr3_aa: CATSRGGTGVPEQYF
cdr3_length: 14; d_call: .; j_call: TRBJ2-7; v_call: TRBV21-1; clone_size: few; cdr3_nt: TGTGCCAGCAGGACCGGGACAGACTCCTACGAGCAGTACTTC; cdr3_aa: CASRTGTDSYEQYF
cdr3_length: 16; d_call: .; j_call: TRBJ1-2; v_call: TRBV11-2; clone_size: few; cdr3_nt: TGTGCCAGCAGCTTGTTTACGGCAGCCGCTAACTATGGCTACACCTTC; cdr3_aa: CASSLFTAAANYGYTF
cdr3_length: 15; d_call: .; j_call: TRBJ2-7; v_call: TRBV6-5; clone_size: many; cdr3_nt: TGTGCCAGCAGTTACTTAAGCCCGCCCCTCTACGAGCAGTACTTC; cdr3_aa: CASSYLSPPLYEQYF
cdr3_length: 15; d_call: .; j_call: TRBJ2-3; v_call: TRBV29-1; clone_size: many; cdr3_nt: TGCAGCGGGGCGGGCGGTCAGGGCGGCACAGATACGCAGTATTTT; cdr3_aa: CSGAGGQGGTDTQYF
cdr3_length: 15; d_call: .; j_call: TRBJ1-3; v_call: TRBV3-1; clone_size: .; cdr3_nt: TGTGCCAGCAGCCAAGGACGAGGGTCTGGAAACACCATATATTTT; cdr3_aa: CASSQGRGSGNTIYF
cdr3_length: 13; d_call: .; j_call: TRBJ2-5; v_call: TRBV4-2; clone_size: many; cdr3_nt: TGTGCCAGCAGCCAGTCGTACCAAGAGACCCAGTACTTC; cdr3_aa: CASSQSYQETQYF
cdr3_length: 14; d_call: TRBD1; j_call: TRBJ2-7; v_call: TRBV28; clone_size: many; cdr3_nt: TGTGCCAGCAGGGGGGACAGGGGAGCCCACGAGCAGTACTTC; cdr3_aa: CASRGDRGAHEQYF
cdr3_length: 16; d_call: .; j_call: TRBJ2-6; v_call: TRBV29-1; clone_size: many; cdr3_nt: TGCAGCGTTGACGTTCCTGGCCGCTCTGGGGCCAACGTCCTGACTTTC; cdr3_aa: CSVDVPGRSGANVLTF
cdr3_length: 15; d_call: .; j_call: TRBJ1-5; v_call: TRBV4-1; clone_size: .; cdr3_nt: TGCGCCAGCAGCCAAGATGGTAGGGGCCATCAGCCCCAGCATTTT; cdr3_aa: CASSQDGRGHQPQHF
cdr3_length: 14; d_call: TRBD1; j_call: TRBJ1-1; v_call: TRBV6-5; clone_size: few; cdr3_nt: TGTGCCAGCAGTTTTACAGGGGGGGTTTCTGAAGCTTTCTTT; cdr3_aa: CASSFTGGVSEAFF
cdr3_length: 13; d_call: .; j_call: TRBJ1-5; v_call: TRBV20-1; clone_size: .; cdr3_nt: TGCAGTGCTAGACTCAGTAGGGGCCAGCCCCAGCATTTT; cdr3_aa: CSARLSRGQPQHF
cdr3_length: 15; d_call: TRBD2; j_call: TRBJ2-3; v_call: TRBV20-1; clone_size: many; cdr3_nt: TGCAGTGCTAGAATGACTAGCGGGTCCACAGATACGCAGTATTTT; cdr3_aa: CSARMTSGSTDTQYF
cdr3_length: 16; d_call: .; j_call: TRBJ2-2; v_call: TRBV5-1; clone_size: many; cdr3_nt: TGCGCCAGCAGCGTCGCCGGGGACATACGGACCGGGGAGCTGTTTTTT; cdr3_aa: CASSVAGDIRTGELFF
cdr3_length: 17; d_call: TRBD2; j_call: TRBJ2-3; v_call: TRBV7-2; clone_size: many; cdr3_nt: TGTGCCAGCAGCCTACATAATAGCGGGCCTAGCACAGATACGCAGTATTTT; cdr3_aa: CASSLHNSGPSTDTQYF